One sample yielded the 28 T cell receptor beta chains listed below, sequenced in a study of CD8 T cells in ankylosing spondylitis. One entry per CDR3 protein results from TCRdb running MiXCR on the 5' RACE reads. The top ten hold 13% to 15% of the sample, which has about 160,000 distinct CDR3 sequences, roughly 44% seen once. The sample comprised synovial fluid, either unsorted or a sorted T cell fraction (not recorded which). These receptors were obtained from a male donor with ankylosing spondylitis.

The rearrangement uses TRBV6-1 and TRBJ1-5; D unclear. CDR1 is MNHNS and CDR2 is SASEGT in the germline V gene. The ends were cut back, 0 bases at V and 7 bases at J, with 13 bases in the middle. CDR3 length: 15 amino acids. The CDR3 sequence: CASSEANTKGQPQHF. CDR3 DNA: TGTGCCAGCAGTGAAGCGAACACGAAAGGGCAGCCCCAGCATTTT.

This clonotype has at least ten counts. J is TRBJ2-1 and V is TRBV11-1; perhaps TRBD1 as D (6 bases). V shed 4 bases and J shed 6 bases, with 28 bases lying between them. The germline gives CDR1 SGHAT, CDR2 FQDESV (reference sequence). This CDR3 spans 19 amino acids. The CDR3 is CASSSNKGLSGQTPNEQFF. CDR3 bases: TGTGCCAGCAGCTCAAATAAGGGATTGTCGGGACAAACCCCCAATGAGCAGTTCTTC. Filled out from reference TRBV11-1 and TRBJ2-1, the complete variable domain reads EAEVAQSPRYKITEKSQAVAFWCDPISGHATLYWYRQILGQGPELLVQFQDESVVDDSQLPKDRFSAERLKGVDSTLKIQPAELGDSAMYLCASSSNKGLSGQTPNEQFFGPGTRLTVL.

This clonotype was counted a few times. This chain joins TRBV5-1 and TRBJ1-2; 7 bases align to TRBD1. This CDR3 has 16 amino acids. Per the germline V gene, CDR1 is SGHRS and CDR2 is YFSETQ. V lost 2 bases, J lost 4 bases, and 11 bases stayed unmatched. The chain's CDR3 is CASSFDYRGRSYGYTF. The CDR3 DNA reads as TGCGCCAGCAGCTTCGACTACAGGGGCAGAAGCTATGGCTACACCTTC.

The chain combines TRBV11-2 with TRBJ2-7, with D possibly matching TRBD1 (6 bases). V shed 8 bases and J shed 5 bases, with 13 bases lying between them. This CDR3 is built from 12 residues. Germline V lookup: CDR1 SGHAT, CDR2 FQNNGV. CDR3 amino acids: CASGSGVDEQYF. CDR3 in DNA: TGTGCCAGCGGCTCAGGGGTCGACGAGCAGTACTTC.

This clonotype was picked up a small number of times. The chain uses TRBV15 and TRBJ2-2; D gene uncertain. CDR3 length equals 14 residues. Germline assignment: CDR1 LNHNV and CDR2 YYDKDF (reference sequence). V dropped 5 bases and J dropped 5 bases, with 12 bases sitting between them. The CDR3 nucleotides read TGTGCCACCAGCCAGCTGACCTCAACCGGGGAGCTGTTTTTT. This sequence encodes CATSQLTSTGELFF.

The CDR3 sequence is CSVESPLGHNEQFF. In nucleotides, the CDR3 is TGCAGCGTTGAATCCCCTCTAGGACACAATGAGCAGTTCTTC. The chain joins TRBV29-1 to TRBJ2-1, with D hard to call. The CDR3 length is 14 residues. The V gene's germline CDR1 is SQVTM and CDR2 ANQGSEA. Trimming left V 2 bases short and J 5 bases short, with 13 bases between.

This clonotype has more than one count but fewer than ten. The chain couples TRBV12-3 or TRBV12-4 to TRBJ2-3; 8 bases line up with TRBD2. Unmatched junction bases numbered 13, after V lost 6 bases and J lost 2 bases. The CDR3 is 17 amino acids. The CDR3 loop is CASRSGGSSQTTDTQYF. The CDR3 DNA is TGTGCCAGCAGATCGGGGGGGTCCTCTCAGACCACAGATACGCAGTATTTT.

CDR3 DNA: TGCAGTGCTAGAGGGGGAGGGTGGGTATCCACCTACAATGAGCAGTTCTTC. The encoded protein is CSARGGGWVSTYNEQFF. The J gene is TRBJ2-1, the V gene TRBV20-1; 7 bases are shared with TRBD2. The CDR3 covers 17 residues. CDR1 and CDR2 (germline): DFQATT, SNEGSKA (reference sequence). Germline trimming cut 1 base from V and 2 bases from J; bases unmatched to any gene: 11.

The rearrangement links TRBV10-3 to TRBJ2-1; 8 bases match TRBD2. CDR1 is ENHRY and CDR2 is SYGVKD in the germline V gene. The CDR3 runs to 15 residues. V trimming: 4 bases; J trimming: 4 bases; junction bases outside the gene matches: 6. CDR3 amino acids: CAISGGGGIYNEQFF. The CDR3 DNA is TGTGCCATCAGTGGAGGCGGGGGGATTTACAATGAGCAGTTCTTC.

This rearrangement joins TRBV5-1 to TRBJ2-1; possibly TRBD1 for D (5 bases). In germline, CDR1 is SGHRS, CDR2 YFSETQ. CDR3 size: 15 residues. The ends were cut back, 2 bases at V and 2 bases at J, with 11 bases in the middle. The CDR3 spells CASSFDPDTYNEQFF. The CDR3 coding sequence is TGCGCCAGCAGCTTCGATCCGGACACCTACAATGAGCAGTTCTTC.

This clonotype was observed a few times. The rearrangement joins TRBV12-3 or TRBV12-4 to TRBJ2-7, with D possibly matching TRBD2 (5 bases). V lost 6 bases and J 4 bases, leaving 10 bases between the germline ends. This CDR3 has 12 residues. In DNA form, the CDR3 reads TGTGCCAGCAGCCCTCAGCGGTACGAGCAGTACTTC. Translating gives CASSPQRYEQYF.

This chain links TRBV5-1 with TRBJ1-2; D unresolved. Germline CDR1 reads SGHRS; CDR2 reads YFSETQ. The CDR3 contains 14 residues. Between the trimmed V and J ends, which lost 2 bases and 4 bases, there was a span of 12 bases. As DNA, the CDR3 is TGCGCCAGCAGCTTTTCCAGATTCAGCTATGGCTACACCTTC. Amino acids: CASSFSRFSYGYTF.

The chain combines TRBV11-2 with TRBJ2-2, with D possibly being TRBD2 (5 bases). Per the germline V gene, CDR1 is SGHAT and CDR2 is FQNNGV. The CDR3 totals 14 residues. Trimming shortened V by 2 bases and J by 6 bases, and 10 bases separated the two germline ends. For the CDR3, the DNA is TGTGCCAGCAGCTTACTGTCCGGGGCCGGGGAGCTGTTTTTT. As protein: CASSLLSGAGELFF.

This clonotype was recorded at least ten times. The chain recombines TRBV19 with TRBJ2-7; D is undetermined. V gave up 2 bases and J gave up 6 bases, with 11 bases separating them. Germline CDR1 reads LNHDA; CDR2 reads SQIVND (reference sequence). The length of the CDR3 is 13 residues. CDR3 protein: CASSISGRREQYF. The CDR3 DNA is TGTGCCAGTAGTATATCCGGCAGACGCGAGCAGTACTTC.

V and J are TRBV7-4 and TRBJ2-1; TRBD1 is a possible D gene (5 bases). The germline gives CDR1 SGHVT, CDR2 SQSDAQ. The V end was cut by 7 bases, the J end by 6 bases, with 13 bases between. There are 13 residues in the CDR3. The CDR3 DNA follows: TGTGCCAGCACCACGGACACGTCCAATGAGCAGTTCTTC. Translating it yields CASTTDTSNEQFF.

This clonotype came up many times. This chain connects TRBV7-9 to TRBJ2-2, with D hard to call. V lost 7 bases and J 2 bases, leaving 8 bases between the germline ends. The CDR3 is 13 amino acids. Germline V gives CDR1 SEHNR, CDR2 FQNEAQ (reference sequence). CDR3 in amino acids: CASTKSNTGELFF. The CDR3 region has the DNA TGTGCCAGCACCAAGAGTAACACCGGGGAGCTGTTTTTT.

The CDR3: CASSTDRESGYTF. The CDR3 region has the DNA TGTGCCAGCAGCACCGACAGGGAGTCTGGCTACACCTTC. V usage is TRBV12-3 or TRBV12-4 and J usage is TRBJ1-2; 7 nucleotides match TRBD1. Losses at the gene ends were 6 bases for V and 7 bases for J; bases not matched to a gene: 8. The CDR3 is made up of 13 amino acids.

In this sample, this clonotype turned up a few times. DNA of the CDR3: TGTGCCACCGGACAGGGAACGGTCAATGAGCAGTTCTTC. Its translation: CATGQGTVNEQFF. The chain is built from TRBV15 and TRBJ2-1, with 8 bases identical to TRBD1. The V gene's germline CDR1 is LNHNV and CDR2 YYDKDF (reference sequence). This CDR3 has 13 residues. With V trimmed by 8 bases and J by 6 bases, 6 bases remained unmatched.

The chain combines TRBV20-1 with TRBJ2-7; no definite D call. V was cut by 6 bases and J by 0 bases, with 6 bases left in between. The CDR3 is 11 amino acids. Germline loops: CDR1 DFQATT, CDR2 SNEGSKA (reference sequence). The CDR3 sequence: CSAQPSYEQYF. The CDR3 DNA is TGCAGTGCCCAACCCTCCTACGAGCAGTACTTC.

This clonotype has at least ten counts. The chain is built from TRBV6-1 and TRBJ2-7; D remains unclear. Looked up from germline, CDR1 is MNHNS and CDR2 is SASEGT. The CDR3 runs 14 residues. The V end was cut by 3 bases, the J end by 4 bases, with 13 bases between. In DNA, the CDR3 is TGTGCCAGCAGTGAGCCCCACCTGACTTACGAGCAGTACTTC. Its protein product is CASSEPHLTYEQYF.

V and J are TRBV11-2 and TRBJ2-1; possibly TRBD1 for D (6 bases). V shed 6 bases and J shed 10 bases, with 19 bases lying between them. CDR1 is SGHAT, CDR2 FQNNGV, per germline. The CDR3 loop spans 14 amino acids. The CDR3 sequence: CASRPGQQGWEQFF. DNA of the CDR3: TGTGCCAGCAGACCGGGTCAACAGGGATGGGAGCAGTTCTTC.

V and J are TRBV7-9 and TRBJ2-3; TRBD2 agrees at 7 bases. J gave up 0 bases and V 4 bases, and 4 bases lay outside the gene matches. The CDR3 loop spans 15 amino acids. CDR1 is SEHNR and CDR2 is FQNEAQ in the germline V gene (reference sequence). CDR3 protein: CASSSPGGSTDTQYF. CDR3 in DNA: TGTGCCAGCAGCTCCCCGGGGGGTAGCACAGATACGCAGTATTTT.

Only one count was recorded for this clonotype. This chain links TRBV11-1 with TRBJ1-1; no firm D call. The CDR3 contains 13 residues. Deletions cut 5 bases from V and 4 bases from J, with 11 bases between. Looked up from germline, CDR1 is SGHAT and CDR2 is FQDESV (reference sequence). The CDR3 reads CASSIGLLTEAFF. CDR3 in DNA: TGTGCCAGCAGCATCGGACTACTCACTGAAGCTTTCTTT.

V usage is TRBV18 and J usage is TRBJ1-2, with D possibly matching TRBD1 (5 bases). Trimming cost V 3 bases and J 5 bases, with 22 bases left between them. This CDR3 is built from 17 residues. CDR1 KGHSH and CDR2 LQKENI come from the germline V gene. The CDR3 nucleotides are TGTGCCAGCTCACCGCCCCCCGGGGCTCCCGCCGCGTATGGCTACACCTTC. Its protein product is CASSPPPGAPAAYGYTF.

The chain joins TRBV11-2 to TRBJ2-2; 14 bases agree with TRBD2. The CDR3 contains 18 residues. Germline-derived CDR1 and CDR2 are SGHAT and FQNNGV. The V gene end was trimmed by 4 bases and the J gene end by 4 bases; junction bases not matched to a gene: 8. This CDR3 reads CASSSRLAGGRSTGELFF. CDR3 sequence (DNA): TGTGCCAGCAGCTCCAGACTAGCGGGGGGGCGGTCCACCGGGGAGCTGTTTTTT.

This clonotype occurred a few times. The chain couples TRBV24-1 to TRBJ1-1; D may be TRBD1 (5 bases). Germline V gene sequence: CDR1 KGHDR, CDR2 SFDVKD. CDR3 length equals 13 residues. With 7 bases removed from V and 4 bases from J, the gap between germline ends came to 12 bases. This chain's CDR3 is CATSQGRGTEAFF. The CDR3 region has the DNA TGTGCCACCAGCCAGGGTAGGGGCACTGAAGCTTTCTTT.

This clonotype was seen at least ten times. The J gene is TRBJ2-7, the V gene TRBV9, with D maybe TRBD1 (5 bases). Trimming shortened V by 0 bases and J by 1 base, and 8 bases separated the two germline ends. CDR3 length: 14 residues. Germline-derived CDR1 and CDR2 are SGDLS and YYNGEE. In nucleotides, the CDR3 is TGTGCCAGCAGCGTAGGCAGGGCTTCCTACGAGCAGTACTTC. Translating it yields CASSVGRASYEQYF. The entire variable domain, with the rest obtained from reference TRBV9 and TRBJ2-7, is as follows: DSGVTQTPKHLITATGQRVTLRCSPRSGDLSVYWYQQSLDQGLQFLIQYYNGEERAKGNILERFSAQQFPDLHSELNLSSLELGDSALYFCASSVGRASYEQYFGPGTRLTVT.

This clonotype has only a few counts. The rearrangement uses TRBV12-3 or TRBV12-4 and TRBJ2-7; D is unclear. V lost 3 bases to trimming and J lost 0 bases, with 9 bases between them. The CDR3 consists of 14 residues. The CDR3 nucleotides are TGTGCCAGCAGTTTCGGGCGATTCTCCTACGAGCAGTACTTC. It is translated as CASSFGRFSYEQYF.